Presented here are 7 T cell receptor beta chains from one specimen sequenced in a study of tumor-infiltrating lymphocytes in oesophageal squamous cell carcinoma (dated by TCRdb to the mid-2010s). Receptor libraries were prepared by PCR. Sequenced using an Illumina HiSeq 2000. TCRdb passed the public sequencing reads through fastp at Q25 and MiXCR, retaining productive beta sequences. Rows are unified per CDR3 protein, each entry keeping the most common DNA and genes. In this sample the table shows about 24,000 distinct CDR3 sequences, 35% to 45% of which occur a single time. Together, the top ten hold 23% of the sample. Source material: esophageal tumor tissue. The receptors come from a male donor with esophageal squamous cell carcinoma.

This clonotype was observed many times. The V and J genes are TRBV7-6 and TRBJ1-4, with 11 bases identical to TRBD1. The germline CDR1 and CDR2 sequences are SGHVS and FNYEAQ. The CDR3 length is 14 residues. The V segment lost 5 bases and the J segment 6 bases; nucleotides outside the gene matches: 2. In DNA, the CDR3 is TGTGCCAGCAGCACGGGACAGGGGGATGAAAAACTGTTTTTT. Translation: CASSTGQGDEKLFF.

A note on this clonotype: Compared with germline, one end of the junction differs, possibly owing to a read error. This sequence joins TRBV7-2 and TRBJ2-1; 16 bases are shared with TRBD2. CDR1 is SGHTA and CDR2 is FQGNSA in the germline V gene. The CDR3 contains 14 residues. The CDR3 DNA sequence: TGTGCCAGCAGCTCGGGACTAGCGGGAGGGGCCGAGTACTTC. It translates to CASSSGLAGGAEYF.

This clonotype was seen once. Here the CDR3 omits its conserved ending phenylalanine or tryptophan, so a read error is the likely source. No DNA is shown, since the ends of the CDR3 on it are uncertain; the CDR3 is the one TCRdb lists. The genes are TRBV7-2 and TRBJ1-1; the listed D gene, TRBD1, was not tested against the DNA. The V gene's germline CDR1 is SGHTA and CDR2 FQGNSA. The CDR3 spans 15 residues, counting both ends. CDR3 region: CASSPDRGETQYFGP.

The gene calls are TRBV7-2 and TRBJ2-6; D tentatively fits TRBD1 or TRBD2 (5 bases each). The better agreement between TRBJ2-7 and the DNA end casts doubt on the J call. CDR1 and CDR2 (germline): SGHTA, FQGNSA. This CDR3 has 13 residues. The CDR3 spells CASSLTGPDTQYF. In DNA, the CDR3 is TGTGCCAGCAGCTTAACGGGGCCAGATACGCAGTACTTC.

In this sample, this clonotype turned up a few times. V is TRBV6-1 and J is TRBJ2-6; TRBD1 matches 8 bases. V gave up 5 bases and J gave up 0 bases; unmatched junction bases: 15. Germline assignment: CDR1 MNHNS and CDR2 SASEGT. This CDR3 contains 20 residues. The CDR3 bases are TGTGCCAGCAGTTGGGACAGGAGTAAACCAACAAACTCTGGGGCCAACGTCCTGACTTTC. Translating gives CASSWDRSKPTNSGANVLTF.

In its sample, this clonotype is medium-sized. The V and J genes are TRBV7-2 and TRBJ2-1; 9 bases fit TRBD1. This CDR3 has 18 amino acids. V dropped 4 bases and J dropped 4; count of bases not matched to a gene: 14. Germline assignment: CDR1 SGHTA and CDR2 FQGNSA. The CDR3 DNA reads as TGTGCCAGCAGCTCACGACTCCCCGGGACAGGGACATACAATGAGCAGTTCTTC. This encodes CASSSRLPGTGTYNEQFF.

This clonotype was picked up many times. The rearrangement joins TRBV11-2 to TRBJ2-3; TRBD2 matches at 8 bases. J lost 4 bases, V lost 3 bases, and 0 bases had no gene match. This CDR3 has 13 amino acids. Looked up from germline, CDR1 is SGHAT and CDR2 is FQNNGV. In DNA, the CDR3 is TGTGCCAGCAGCTTCGGGGGGGCAGATACGCAGTATTTT. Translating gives CASSFGGADTQYF.